This TCR beta chain was obtained from a study of Ad26.COV2.S vaccination and SARS-CoV-2 variants. Findings and caveats of the study: Reported findings describe substantial breadth in spike-specific CD8+ and CD4+ T cell responses following vaccination. The TCR-based breadth and depth measures might underestimate overall T cell responses.

The CDR3 is 16 residues long. Germline V gene sequence: CDR1 SGHTA, CDR2 FQGNSA. Trimming shortened V by 5 bases and J by 3 bases, and 17 bases separated the two germline ends. As concerns this clone: Its antigen is not identified.

Data came from immunoSEQ multiplex PCR; TCRdb stores just in-frame clones and leaves some out. The table includes around 170,000 clones, roughly 89% detected once. The chain is built from TRBV7-2 and TRBJ1-3; no clear D. This material consisted of peripheral blood, taken after recovery from COVID-19. The source of this sequence is a human donor who had recovered from COVID-19. The DNA of the CDR3 is TGTGCCAGCAGCCCGCCTCCGGGCGCGCGTGGAAACACCATATATTTT. This sequence encodes CASSPPPGARGNTIYF.